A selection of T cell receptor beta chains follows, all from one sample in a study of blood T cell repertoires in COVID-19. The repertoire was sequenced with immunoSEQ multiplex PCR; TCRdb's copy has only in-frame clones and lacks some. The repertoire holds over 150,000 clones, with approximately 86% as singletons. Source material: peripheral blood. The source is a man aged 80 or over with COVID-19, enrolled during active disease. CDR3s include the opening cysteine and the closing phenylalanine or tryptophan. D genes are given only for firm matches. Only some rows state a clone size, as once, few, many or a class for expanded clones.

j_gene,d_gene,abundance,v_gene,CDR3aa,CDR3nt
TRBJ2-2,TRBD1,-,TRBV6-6,CASSRDRLNTGELFF,TGTGCCAGCAGCCGGGACAGGCTTAACACCGGGGAGCTGTTTTTT
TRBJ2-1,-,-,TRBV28,CASSLAGSSYNEQFF,TGTGCCAGCAGTTTAGCGGGGAGCTCCTACAATGAGCAGTTCTTC
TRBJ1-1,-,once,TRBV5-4,CASNAGIAGQNTEAFF,TGTGCCAGCAATGCGGGGATCGCAGGTCAGAACACTGAAGCTTTCTTT
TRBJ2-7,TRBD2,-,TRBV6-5,CASSYSIGRGYHEQYF,TGTGCCAGCAGTTACTCGATAGGGCGGGGGTACCACGAGCAGTACTTC
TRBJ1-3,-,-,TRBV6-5,CASGEGVHGNTIYF,TGTGCCAGCGGAGAGGGGGTTCATGGAAACACCATATATTTT
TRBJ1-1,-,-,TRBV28,CASKPLNTEAFF,TGTGCCAGCAAGCCGTTGAACACTGAAGCTTTCTTT
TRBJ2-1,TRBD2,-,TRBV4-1,CASSQDRLAGGQGYNEQFF,TGCGCCAGCAGCCAAGATCGGCTAGCGGGGGGGCAAGGGTACAATGAGCAGTTCTTC
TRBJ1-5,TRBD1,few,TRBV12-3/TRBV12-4,CASSRDRGQPQHF,TGTGCCAGCAGTCGCGACAGGGGACAGCCCCAGCATTTT
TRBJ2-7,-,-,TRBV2,CASGGTFSYEQYF,TGTGCCAGCGGGGGGACCTTCTCCTACGAGCAGTACTTC
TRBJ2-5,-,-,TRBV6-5,CASSSGTFDGETQYF,TGTGCCAGCAGTTCCGGGACATTTGATGGCGAGACCCAGTACTTC
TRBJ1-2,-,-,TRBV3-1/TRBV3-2,CASSQAQGQWGYTF,TGTGCCAGCAGCCAAGCACAGGGCCAATGGGGCTACACCTTC
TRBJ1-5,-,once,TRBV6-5,CASSPTASNQPQHF,TGTGCCAGCAGCCCGACAGCCAGCAATCAGCCCCAGCATTTT
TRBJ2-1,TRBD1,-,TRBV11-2,CASSPWAGTGKNEQFF,TGTGCCAGCAGCCCTTGGGCCGGGACAGGGAAAAATGAGCAGTTCTTC
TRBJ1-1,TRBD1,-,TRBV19,CASTGDSAGTEAFF,TGTGCCAGTACCGGGGACAGCGCAGGGACTGAAGCTTTCTTT
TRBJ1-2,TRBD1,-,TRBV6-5,CASSSTRGRGGYTF,TGTGCCAGCAGCTCAACCAGGGGGCGCGGTGGCTACACCTTC
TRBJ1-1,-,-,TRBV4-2,CASSQEFQGGNTEAFF,TGTGCCAGCAGCCAAGAATTTCAGGGAGGGAACACTGAAGCTTTCTTT
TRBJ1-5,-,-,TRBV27,CASSRQFNQPQHF,TGTGCCAGCAGTCGTCAGTTCAATCAGCCCCAGCATTTT
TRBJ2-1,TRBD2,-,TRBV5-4,CASSLAGTSGGYNEQFF,TGTGCCAGCAGCTTGGCGGGGACTAGCGGGGGATATAATGAGCAGTTCTTC
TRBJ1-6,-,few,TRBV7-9,CASSSFSDTNSPLHF,TGTGCCAGCAGCTCCTTCAGTGACACAAACTCACCCCTCCACTTT
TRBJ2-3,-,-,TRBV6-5,CASSLPEGGAQYF,TGTGCCAGCAGTCTCCCCGAAGGGGGAGCGCAGTATTTT
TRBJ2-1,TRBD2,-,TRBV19,CASSMGLAWGSNEQFF,TGTGCCAGTAGTATGGGACTAGCGTGGGGATCCAATGAGCAGTTCTTC
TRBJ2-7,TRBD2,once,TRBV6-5,CASSRLLAGGYEQYF,TGTGCCAGCAGTCGCCTTTTAGCGGGGGGCTACGAGCAGTACTTC
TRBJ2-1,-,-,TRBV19,CASSISLGEQFF,TGTGCCAGTAGTATCTCCCTCGGTGAGCAGTTCTTC
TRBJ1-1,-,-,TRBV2,CASSQMNTEAFF,TGTGCCAGCTCACAGATGAACACTGAAGCTTTCTTT
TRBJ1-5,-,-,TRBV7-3,CASSPSSGQPQHF,TGTGCCAGCAGCCCGTCGTCGGGTCAGCCCCAGCATTTT
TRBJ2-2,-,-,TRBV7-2,CASSLSRSTGELFF,TGTGCCAGCAGCCTAAGTCGAAGCACCGGGGAGCTGTTTTTT
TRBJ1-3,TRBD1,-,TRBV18,CASSPPSTGLNTIYF,TGTGCCAGCTCACCACCGTCGACAGGGCTAAACACCATATATTTT
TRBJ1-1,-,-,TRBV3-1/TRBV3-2,CASSQGFGQNTEAFF,TGTGCCAGCAGCCAAGGGTTTGGACAGAACACTGAAGCTTTCTTT
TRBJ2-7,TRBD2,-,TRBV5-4,CASSSGTSGGIEQYF,TGTGCCAGCAGCAGCGGGACTAGCGGGGGGATCGAGCAGTACTTC
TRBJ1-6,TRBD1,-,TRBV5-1,CASTTGGLGSPLHF,TGCGCCAGCACTACAGGGGGCCTGGGGTCACCCCTCCACTTT
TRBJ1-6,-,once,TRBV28,CASSFSEAPLHF,TGTGCCAGCAGTTTTAGCGAGGCACCCCTCCACTTT
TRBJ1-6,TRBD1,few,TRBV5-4,CASSLRQGRDSPLHF,TGTGCCAGCAGCCTAAGACAGGGTCGGGATTCACCCCTCCACTTT
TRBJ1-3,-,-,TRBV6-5,CASSPARWAGNTIYF,TGTGCCAGCAGTCCGGCCAGGTGGGCTGGAAACACCATATATTTT
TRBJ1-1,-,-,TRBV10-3,CAISESTRVRSNTEAFF,TGTGCCATCAGTGAGTCGACTCGAGTCCGATCGAACACTGAAGCTTTCTTT